Presented here are 29 T cell receptor beta chains from one specimen sequenced in a study of beta chain features in type 1 diabetes. Every bit of the isolated RNA underwent reverse transcription, so sequencing read expressed TCRB transcripts. TCRdb keeps only in-frame clones here, not all; method: immunoSEQ multiplex PCR. Of under 900,000 clones listed, around a sixth are singletons. The sample was naive CD4+ T cells from blood. The receptors were sampled from a woman aged 18-29 years in good health.

This clone was picked up a small number of times. The genes are TRBV7-2 and TRBJ2-3; D remains unclear. Germline V gene lookup returns CDR1 SGHTA and CDR2 FQGNSA. V lost 5 bases to trimming and J lost 5 bases, with 11 bases between them. The CDR3 extends over 13 amino acids. The CDR3 here is CASSGGWGDTQYF. The CDR3, as DNA: TGTGCCAGCAGCGGCGGTTGGGGAGATACGCAGTATTTT.

This sequence joins TRBV6-5 and TRBJ2-1; 8 bases line up with TRBD2. Germline CDR1 reads MNHEY; CDR2 reads SVGAGI. The CDR3 length is 15 residues. Unmatched junction bases numbered 4, after V lost 2 bases and J lost 4 bases. Here the CDR3 DNA reads TGTGCCAGCAGTTACGGAGCGGGAGCATACAATGAGCAGTTCTTC. This gives the protein CASSYGAGAYNEQFF.

This clone came up a few times. This chain uses TRBV7-2 with TRBJ2-3; D gene uncertain. Germline-derived CDR1 and CDR2 are SGHTA and FQGNSA. V shed 5 bases and J shed 2 bases, with 11 bases lying between them. This CDR3 is built from 14 residues. For the CDR3, the DNA is TGTGCCAGCAGCCCCCGGTCCGTCACAGATACGCAGTATTTT. Protein product: CASSPRSVTDTQYF.

The chain is built from TRBV28 and TRBJ2-7, with a possible D match to TRBD2 (6 bases). The germline V gene has CDR1 MDHEN and CDR2 SYDVKM. The CDR3 contains 13 residues. V lost 4 bases and J 2 bases, leaving 9 bases between the germline ends. CDR3 region: CASSWEATYEQYF. The CDR3 DNA follows: TGTGCCAGCAGTTGGGAGGCGACCTACGAGCAGTACTTC.

This clone was seen more than once but under ten times. This chain connects TRBV7-9 to TRBJ2-5, with D possibly TRBD1 on 6 matching bases. The germline V gene has CDR1 SEHNR and CDR2 FQNEAQ (reference sequence). This CDR3 region has 14 residues. V lost 4 bases and J lost 0, with 9 bases in between. The CDR3 DNA reads as TGTGCCAGCAGCTCCGGACAGCACCAAGAGACCCAGTACTTC. Translated: CASSSGQHQETQYF. Full variable domain (remainder filled in from reference TRBV7-9 and TRBJ2-5): DTGVSQNPRHKITKRGQNVTFRCDPISEHNRLYWYRQTLGQGPEFLTYFQNEAQLEKSRLLSDRFSAERPKGSFSTLEIQRTEQGDSAMYLCASSSGQHQETQYFGPGTRLLVL.

CDR3 amino acids: CAIPPGGTGELFF. The CDR3 DNA reads TGTGCCATCCCCCCAGGGGGGACCGGGGAGCTGTTTTTT. The genes are TRBV7-9 and TRBJ2-2, with D maybe TRBD1 (7 bases). The germline gives CDR1 SEHNR, CDR2 FQNEAQ (reference sequence). The CDR3 loop spans 13 amino acids. Trimming stripped 10 bases from V and 5 bases from J, with 14 bases between. The complete variable domain, with remaining parts taken from reference TRBV7-9 and TRBJ2-2, reads DTGVSQNPRHKITKRGQNVTFRCDPISEHNRLYWYRQTLGQGPEFLTYFQNEAQLEKSRLLSDRFSAERPKGSFSTLEIQRTEQGDSAMYLCAIPPGGTGELFFGEGSRLTVL.

J is TRBJ2-2 and V is TRBV9; D is unresolved. The CDR3 spans 16 residues. Germline V gives CDR1 SGDLS, CDR2 YYNGEE. Trimming took off 2 bases at V and 0 bases at J, with 11 bases between the two ends. CDR3 nucleotides: TGTGCCAGCAGCGTTGGAGCAGACGCGAACACCGGGGAGCTGTTTTTT. Translated: CASSVGADANTGELFF.

V and J are TRBV4-2 and TRBJ2-3, with D tentatively TRBD2 (6 bases). Germline V lookup: CDR1 LGHNA, CDR2 YNFKEQ. The CDR3 extends over 17 amino acids. V was trimmed by 4 bases and J by 4 bases, leaving 21 bases between them. The CDR3 region has the DNA TGTGCCAGCAGCCGAGGAAGGGGCGGCGGGAACGCAGATACGCAGTATTTT. Translated: CASSRGRGGGNADTQYF.

The chain links TRBV7-8 to TRBJ1-1, with no clear D. In germline, CDR1 is SGHVS, CDR2 FQNEAQ. The V end was cut by 1 base, the J end by 10 bases, with 10 bases between. The CDR3 has 12 amino acids. CDR3: CASSLVGVGAFF. The CDR3 DNA reads TGTGCCAGCAGCTTAGTGGGAGTTGGAGCTTTCTTT.

This clone has only a few counts. The chain uses TRBV28 and TRBJ2-2, with D uncertain. There are 12 residues in the CDR3. Trimming cost V 6 bases and J 6 bases, with 8 bases left between them. The germline gives CDR1 MDHEN, CDR2 SYDVKM. The DNA for the CDR3 is TGTGCCAGCAGGACTTGGCCCGGGGAGCTGTTTTTT. Residues: CASRTWPGELFF.

This clone has only a few counts. The genes are TRBV29-1 and TRBJ1-1; no reliable D call. Germline CDR1 is SQVTM and CDR2 is ANQGSEA. V gave up 1 base and J gave up 0 bases, with 6 bases separating them. CDR3 length equals 13 residues. The CDR3 spells CSVEGQVNTEAFF. CDR3 DNA: TGCAGCGTTGAAGGGCAGGTGAACACTGAAGCTTTCTTT.

The DNA of the CDR3 is TGTGCCAGCAGCTTGGAGTTGGTCGGGAGCTACGAGCAGTACTTC. This codes for CASSLELVGSYEQYF. V is TRBV5-4 and J is TRBJ2-7; D is possibly TRBD2 (6 bases). Per the germline V gene, CDR1 is SGHNT and CDR2 is YYREEE (reference sequence). V lost 0 bases to trimming and J lost 3 bases, with 13 bases between them. The length of the CDR3 is 15 residues.

CDR3 DNA: TGTGCCAGCAGTGCCGTGGGACTAGCGGGAGTCGAGCAGTACTTC. Its translation is CASSAVGLAGVEQYF. The gene calls are TRBV6-5 and TRBJ2-7, with TRBD2 matching over 14 bases. The germline CDR1 and CDR2 sequences are MNHEY and SVGAGI. The trim removed 5 bases at V and 6 bases at J, leaving 6 bases unmatched. This CDR3 contains 15 residues.

This clone has a single count. This rearrangement joins TRBV7-9 to TRBJ2-5; the D is unclear. The CDR3 consists of 12 residues. V was shortened by 0 bases and J by 8 bases, with 7 bases between the two germline ends. Germline-derived CDR1 and CDR2 are SEHNR and FQNEAQ (reference sequence). The CDR3 is CASSLALGTQYF. The CDR3 nucleotides read TGTGCCAGCAGCTTAGCCCTGGGCACCCAGTACTTC.

This clone was observed a few times. The V and J genes are TRBV7-2 and TRBJ2-5, with no clear D. V was cut by 1 base and J by 3 bases, with 6 bases left in between. Germline lookup yields CDR1 SGHTA and CDR2 FQGNSA. There are 13 residues in the CDR3. The CDR3 region has the DNA TGTGCCAGCAGCTTAGGACTGAAAGAGACCCAGTACTTC. Translation gives CASSLGLKETQYF.

This clone has only a few counts. The genes are TRBV4-2 and TRBJ1-5; D not certain. Looked up from germline, CDR1 is LGHNA and CDR2 is YNFKEQ. CDR3 size: 16 residues. V was clipped by 0 bases and J by 6 bases, with 15 bases between them. CDR3: CASSQDPEGWGQPQHF. The CDR3 DNA follows: TGTGCCAGCAGCCAAGACCCCGAGGGCTGGGGTCAGCCCCAGCATTTT.

The gene calls are TRBV9 and TRBJ2-3; 12 nucleotides align to TRBD2. Germline V gene lookup returns CDR1 SGDLS and CDR2 YYNGEE. This CDR3 comprises 17 residues. V lost 4 bases and J lost 2; bases outside the gene matches: 8. The CDR3 here is CASSIRGTSGFTDTQYF. The CDR3 coding sequence is TGTGCCAGCAGCATCAGAGGGACTAGCGGGTTCACAGATACGCAGTATTTT.

This clone was seen a handful of times. This chain uses TRBV6-5 with TRBJ2-5; tentatively, D is TRBD2 (5 bases). CDR3 size: 16 residues. CDR1 and CDR2 (germline): MNHEY, SVGAGI. V lost 0 bases to trimming and J lost 1 base, with 12 bases between them. The CDR3 DNA reads TGTGCCAGCAGTTACTCTGAGGGTACCGGCCAAGAGACCCAGTACTTC. As protein: CASSYSEGTGQETQYF.

To note about this clone: Other DNA sequences of this sample code for an identical CDR3. J is TRBJ2-7 and V is TRBV28; 9 bases are a match to TRBD1. Germline V gene sequence: CDR1 MDHEN, CDR2 SYDVKM. The junction had 4 bases not matched to a gene; V was cut back by 4 bases and J by 3 bases. The CDR3 loop spans 14 amino acids. CDR3 nucleotide sequence: TGTGCCAGCAGTTCTCCGGGACAGGGCTACGAGCAGTACTTC. Protein product: CASSSPGQGYEQYF.

J is TRBJ2-1 and V is TRBV2; possibly TRBD1 or TRBD2 for D (5 bases each). Germline-derived CDR1 and CDR2 are SNHLY and FYNNEI. Trimming shortened V by 7 bases and J by 5 bases, and 18 bases separated the two germline ends. This CDR3 has 15 amino acids. CDR3 in amino acids: CASKGGGDGNNEQFF. CDR3 sequence (DNA): TGTGCCAGCAAAGGTGGGGGAGATGGAAACAATGAGCAGTTCTTC.

The sample holds a few counts of this clone. The V gene is TRBV7-9, the J gene TRBJ1-4; D perhaps matches TRBD1 (5 bases). Germline CDR1 is SEHNR and CDR2 is FQNEAQ (reference sequence). There are 15 residues in the CDR3. The V gene lost 2 bases and the J gene lost 6 bases, with 13 bases spanning the gap. The CDR3 sequence: CASSLLDIADEKLFF. As DNA, the CDR3 is TGTGCCAGCAGCTTACTGGACATTGCGGATGAAAAACTGTTTTTT.

This clone has only a few counts. The rearrangement joins TRBV19 to TRBJ2-2; weak D call: TRBD2 (5 bases). Trimming took 3 bases from V and 7 from J, leaving 21 bases between them. The CDR3 contains 17 residues. The germline gives CDR1 LNHDA, CDR2 SQIVND (reference sequence). The CDR3: CASSIRHTRGYHGELFF. The CDR3 region has the DNA TGTGCCAGTAGTATCCGTCACACTCGGGGATATCACGGGGAGCTGTTTTTT.

This clone was counted between two and nine times. The rearrangement links TRBV6-6 to TRBJ2-3; D remains unclear. This CDR3 spans 11 amino acids. V was shortened by 3 bases and J by 6 bases, with 4 bases between the two germline ends. CDR1 is MNHNY, CDR2 SVGAGI, per germline (reference sequence). Written as DNA, the CDR3 is TGTGCCAGCAGTTATTGGGATACGCAGTATTTT. Its protein is CASSYWDTQYF.

The chain combines TRBV5-4 with TRBJ2-5; TRBD2 matches 7 bases. This CDR3 is 15 amino acids long. Germline V gene data show CDR1 as SGHNT and CDR2 as YYREEE (reference sequence). V lost 0 bases and J lost 4; bases outside the gene matches: 6. This CDR3 reads CASSLGRLAAETQYF. The CDR3 DNA is TGTGCCAGCAGCTTGGGCAGACTAGCAGCAGAGACCCAGTACTTC.

This clone was observed a few times. The chain joins TRBV6-5 to TRBJ2-5, with 8 bases matching TRBD1. The germline CDR1 and CDR2 sequences are MNHEY and SVGAGI. The V and J ends lost 2 bases and 5 bases, in that order; junction bases with no gene match: 7. This CDR3 region has 15 residues. The CDR3 reads CASSYTGGLGETQYF. The DNA of the CDR3 is TGTGCCAGCAGTTACACAGGGGGGCTGGGGGAGACCCAGTACTTC.

The rearrangement joins TRBV27 to TRBJ2-6; TRBD1 or TRBD2 may be the D gene (5 bases each). Germline values: CDR1 MNHEY, CDR2 SMNVEV (reference sequence). There are 16 residues in the CDR3. The V end was cut by 5 bases, the J end by 0 bases, with 11 bases between. CDR3 DNA sequence: TGTGCCAGCAGTCCGGGACGGAACTCTGGGGCCAACGTCCTGACTTTC. It codes for CASSPGRNSGANVLTF.

In this sample, this clone turned up a few times. Distinct nucleotide sequences in the sample also encode this CDR3. V and J are TRBV7-2 and TRBJ1-5; D not certain. Germline values: CDR1 SGHTA, CDR2 FQGNSA. The CDR3 has 14 residues. Trimming took 1 base from V and 0 from J, leaving 4 bases between them. The CDR3 region is CASSLVGSNQPQHF. The DNA of the CDR3 is TGTGCCAGCAGCTTAGTGGGTAGCAATCAGCCCCAGCATTTT.

In this sample, this clone turned up a few times. The V and J genes are TRBV7-6 and TRBJ2-5; D possibly corresponds to TRBD2 (5 bases). Germline CDR1 SGHVS, CDR2 FNYEAQ. Trimming stripped 5 bases from V and 3 bases from J, with 13 bases between. The CDR3 covers 14 residues. CDR3 DNA: TGTGCCAGCAGCCGAGCCGGGGTGAAAGAGACCCAGTACTTC. Amino acid sequence: CASSRAGVKETQYF.

The V call is TRBV5-4, the J call TRBJ1-4; tentatively, D is TRBD1 (6 bases). Germline V gene sequence: CDR1 SGHNT, CDR2 YYREEE (reference sequence). Between the trimmed V and J ends, which lost 4 bases and 3 bases, there was a span of 13 bases. CDR3 length: 15 residues. The CDR3 loop is CASSHSGGSNEKLFF. As DNA, the CDR3 is TGTGCCAGCAGCCACTCGGGGGGCTCTAATGAAAAACTGTTTTTT.